This entry lists 28 T cell receptor beta chains sequenced from one sample in a study of cytomegalovirus exposure and HLA in healthy donors. TCRdb's copy holds only in-frame clones and misses some; the assay was immunoSEQ multiplex PCR. The table includes more than 300,000 clones, more than 80% detected once. The source material was PBMCs. The receptor set was obtained from a woman between 18 and 29 years old in good health and CMV-seronegative.

V is TRBV7-9 and J is TRBJ2-1; 10 bases are shared with TRBD2. Trimming cost V 4 bases and J 3 bases; bases outside gene matches: 3. The CDR3 runs to 15 residues. Germline CDR1 and CDR2: SEHNR and FQNEAQ (reference sequence). The CDR3 reads CASSYRTSGYNEQFF. The CDR3 DNA sequence: TGTGCCAGCAGCTACCGGACTAGCGGCTACAATGAGCAGTTCTTC.

The gene calls are TRBV4-2 and TRBJ2-5; tentatively, D is TRBD1 (6 bases). Between the trimmed V and J ends, which lost 4 bases and 0 bases, there was a span of 12 bases. This CDR3 has 15 amino acids. Germline V CDR1 and CDR2: LGHNA, YNFKEQ. Written as DNA, the CDR3 is TGTGCCAGCAGCCCTAGGACAGAGTACCAAGAGACCCAGTACTTC. Residues: CASSPRTEYQETQYF.

The chain employs TRBV19 and TRBJ2-1, with D possibly being TRBD2 (7 bases). The CDR3 extends over 14 amino acids. Looked up from germline, CDR1 is LNHDA and CDR2 is SQIVND (reference sequence). Trimming stripped 9 bases from V and 4 bases from J, with 16 bases between. In DNA, the CDR3 is TGTGCCAGCGACCTAGGGGGGGGTTACAATGAGCAGTTCTTC. Its translation is CASDLGGGYNEQFF.

This clone was found once. This chain links TRBV2 with TRBJ1-2, with a weak D call TRBD1 (6 bases). The CDR3 consists of 15 residues. Germline values: CDR1 SNHLY, CDR2 FYNNEI. V lost 4 bases, J lost 4 bases, and 16 bases lay in between. This CDR3 is CASSGIQTGFYGYTF. The CDR3 DNA reads TGTGCCAGCAGTGGAATTCAGACAGGCTTCTATGGCTACACCTTC.

The chain recombines TRBV4-2 with TRBJ2-5, with D possibly being TRBD2 (5 bases). Germline CDR1 is LGHNA and CDR2 is YNFKEQ. V shed 3 bases and J shed 2 bases, with 16 bases lying between them. The CDR3 runs to 16 residues. CDR3 DNA: TGTGCCAGCAGCCAGGTCTCGTCGGACTGGCAAGAGACCCAGTACTTC. Amino acid sequence: CASSQVSSDWQETQYF.

The chain is built from TRBV27 and TRBJ2-1, with TRBD2 matching 7 bases. V was pared by 7 bases and J by 8 bases, with 8 bases of the junction left unmatched. From germline, CDR1 is MNHEY and CDR2 SMNVEV (reference sequence). The CDR3 sequence is 13 residues long. The CDR3 reads CASTGGSGYEQFF. As DNA, the CDR3 is TGTGCCAGCACTGGCGGGAGTGGGTATGAGCAGTTCTTC.

This clone was counted only a few times. The chain combines TRBV28 with TRBJ2-1, with 8 bases aligning to TRBD2. Germline values: CDR1 MDHEN, CDR2 SYDVKM. Trimming at V came to 6 bases and at J to 16 bases, leaving 14 bases not matched to a gene. The CDR3 runs to 13 residues. CDR3 sequence: CASSTTGGGRIFF. In DNA, the CDR3 is TGTGCCAGCAGCACAACGGGCGGCGGGAGGATTTTCTTC.

The rearrangement links TRBV29-1 to TRBJ2-1; 13 bases agree with TRBD2. In germline, CDR1 is SQVTM, CDR2 ANQGSEA. The CDR3 loop spans 16 amino acids. J gave up 3 bases and V 5 bases, and 7 bases lay outside the gene matches. The CDR3 region has the DNA TGCAGCGTTCCCCGGACTAGCGGGAGTTTCTACAATGAGCAGTTCTTC. Protein: CSVPRTSGSFYNEQFF.

The chain employs TRBV6-5 and TRBJ2-2; 9 bases are a match to TRBD2. Germline CDR1 is MNHEY and CDR2 is SVGAGI. The CDR3 totals 15 residues. V lost 6 bases to trimming and J lost 0 bases; unmatched junction nucleotides: 2. The CDR3 is CASRASGANTGELFF. CDR3 in DNA: TGTGCCAGCAGGGCTAGCGGGGCGAACACCGGGGAGCTGTTTTTT.

V gene TRBV4-2 combines with J gene TRBJ2-3; a possible D gene is TRBD2 (6 bases). Germline values: CDR1 LGHNA, CDR2 YNFKEQ. This CDR3 is built from 14 residues. Between the trimmed V and J ends, which lost 1 base and 5 bases, there was a span of 10 bases. This CDR3 reads CASSQGRDLDTQYF. CDR3 nucleotide sequence: TGTGCCAGCAGCCAAGGGAGGGACTTAGATACGCAGTATTTT.

This clone was counted a single time. The V call is TRBV25-1, the J call TRBJ1-1; maybe TRBD1 (6 bases). This CDR3 spans 15 amino acids. V was shortened by 4 bases and J by 1 base, with 13 bases between the two germline ends. Looked up from germline, CDR1 is MGHDK and CDR2 is SYGVNS. In DNA form, the CDR3 reads TGTGCCAGCAGTGTCTTACAGGGTTCGAACACTGAAGCTTTCTTT. It encodes CASSVLQGSNTEAFF.

The J gene is TRBJ2-7, the V gene TRBV2; D is possibly TRBD2 (5 bases). Between the trimmed V and J ends, which lost 6 bases and 6 bases, there was a span of 12 bases. CDR3 length: 12 amino acids. The V gene's germline CDR1 is SNHLY and CDR2 FYNNEI. CDR3 sequence: CASSPYGGEQYF. CDR3 nucleotides: TGTGCCAGCAGCCCCTACGGAGGCGAGCAGTACTTC.

The rearrangement joins TRBV19 to TRBJ2-1; 9 bases fit TRBD1. The CDR3 contains 15 residues. Trimming at V came to 5 bases and at J to 2 bases, leaving 4 bases not matched to a gene. The germline CDR1 and CDR2 sequences are LNHDA and SQIVND (reference sequence). DNA of the CDR3: TGTGCCAGTAGTCCGGGACAGGGAACCTACAATGAGCAGTTCTTC. It translates to CASSPGQGTYNEQFF.

This clone occurred a few times. The rearrangement uses TRBV7-2 and TRBJ1-2; no clear D gene. CDR1 and CDR2 (germline): SGHTA, FQGNSA. The CDR3 sequence is 13 residues long. Trimming took 1 base from V and 9 from J, leaving 12 bases between them. CDR3: CASSLVGSGSYTF. The DNA for the CDR3 is TGTGCCAGCAGCTTAGTAGGGAGCGGGAGCTACACCTTC.

This rearrangement joins TRBV5-4 to TRBJ2-5; D possibly corresponds to TRBD2 (7 bases). The V end lost 0 bases, the J end lost 4 bases, and 13 bases lay between the germline ends. The CDR3 is 15 amino acids. Germline CDR1 and CDR2: SGHNT and YYREEE (reference sequence). The CDR3 DNA is TGTGCCAGCAGCTTGGGGGGGGCTAGCGGAGAGACCCAGTACTTC. This gives the protein CASSLGGASGETQYF.

This clone was recorded only once. The rearrangement uses TRBV6-5 and TRBJ1-2, with D unclear. The CDR3 has 15 residues. V gave up 1 base and J gave up 7 bases, with 16 bases separating them. Germline CDR1 reads MNHEY; CDR2 reads SVGAGI. The CDR3 sequence is CASSYWVGLEGGYTF. In DNA, the CDR3 is TGTGCCAGCAGTTACTGGGTAGGGCTAGAGGGTGGCTACACCTTC.

The rearrangement joins TRBV11-1 to TRBJ2-2, with D possibly matching TRBD2 (6 bases). CDR3 length equals 15 residues. Germline V CDR1 and CDR2: SGHAT, FQDESV (reference sequence). V was clipped by 5 bases and J by 5 bases, with 15 bases between them. The CDR3 nucleotides read TGTGCCAGCAGCCCCGGGGGACCCAAAACCGGGGAGCTGTTTTTT. Residues: CASSPGGPKTGELFF.

This clone has a single count. The chain recombines TRBV6-6 with TRBJ1-2; D is undetermined. The CDR3 is 12 residues long. Germline CDR1 MNHNY, CDR2 SVGAGI (reference sequence). Trimming left V 6 bases short and J 2 bases short, with 7 bases between. CDR3 nucleotides: TGTGCCAGCAGCTCACTAAACTATGGCTACACCTTC. Translating gives CASSSLNYGYTF.

V usage is TRBV27 and J usage is TRBJ2-7; 7 positions agree with TRBD2. Looked up from germline, CDR1 is MNHEY and CDR2 is SMNVEV (reference sequence). The V segment lost 6 bases and the J segment 1 base; nucleotides outside the gene matches: 12. This CDR3 spans 16 amino acids. The CDR3 DNA sequence: TGTGCCAGCAGCCCGTCCCGGGGAGCGGGGTCCTACGAGCAGTACTTC. This translates into CASSPSRGAGSYEQYF.

The DNA for the CDR3 is TGCGCCAGCAGCTTGTCGGCAGGCTACTACGAGCAGTACTTC. This codes for CASSLSAGYYEQYF. The rearrangement links TRBV5-1 to TRBJ2-7; D unresolved. There are 14 residues in the CDR3. Looked up from germline, CDR1 is SGHRS and CDR2 is YFSETQ. Trimming stripped 1 base from V and 3 bases from J, with 11 bases between. Complete variable domain (other parts from reference TRBV5-1 and TRBJ2-7): KAGVTQTPRYLIKTRGQQVTLSCSPISGHRSVSWYQQTPGQGLQFLFEYFSETQRNKGNFPGRFSGRQFSNSRSEMNVSTLELGDSALYLCASSLSAGYYEQYFGPGTRLTVT.

This clone was counted only a few times. V and J are TRBV7-2 and TRBJ1-1, with D tentatively TRBD1 (5 bases). The CDR3 has 14 residues. V gave up 3 bases and J gave up 1 base, with 9 bases separating them. Germline CDR1 is SGHTA and CDR2 is FQGNSA. The DNA of the CDR3 is TGTGCCAGCAGCTTGCAGGGTCCGAACACTGAAGCTTTCTTT. Amino acid sequence: CASSLQGPNTEAFF.

The rearrangement links TRBV7-8 to TRBJ1-4, with 7 bases that match TRBD1. V was pared by 1 base and J by 11 bases, with 10 bases of the junction left unmatched. The CDR3 spans 15 residues. CDR1 is SGHVS, CDR2 FQNEAQ, per germline. Here the CDR3 reads CASSLDDRANSKLFF. DNA of the CDR3: TGTGCCAGCAGCTTAGACGACAGGGCGAATAGTAAACTGTTTTTT.

The sample holds a few counts of this clone. The genes are TRBV25-1 and TRBJ2-5; 8 bases agree with TRBD1. The germline V gene encodes CDR1 MGHDK and CDR2 SYGVNS. Trimming at V came to 6 bases and at J to 1 base, leaving 4 bases not matched to a gene. The CDR3 is 14 amino acids. CDR3 amino acids: CASREDRAQETQYF. The CDR3 nucleotides read TGTGCCAGCAGGGAGGACAGGGCCCAAGAGACCCAGTACTTC.

The genes are TRBV5-4 and TRBJ2-7, with 7 bases fitting TRBD2. The CDR3 length is 15 residues. The V gene end was trimmed by 0 bases and the J gene end by 6 bases; junction bases not matched to a gene: 9. CDR1 is SGHNT, CDR2 YYREEE, per germline (reference sequence). Here the CDR3 reads CASSLDLGGSREQYF. DNA of the CDR3: TGTGCCAGCAGCTTGGACCTCGGCGGGAGTCGCGAGCAGTACTTC.

The CDR3 loop reads CASRPDRGSEKLFF. The CDR3 DNA follows: TGTGCCAGCAGACCCGACAGGGGCTCTGAAAAACTGTTTTTT. The chain links TRBV28 to TRBJ1-4, with 8 bases fitting TRBD1. The V gene's germline CDR1 is MDHEN and CDR2 SYDVKM. The CDR3 loop spans 14 amino acids. Germline trimming cut 6 bases from V and 7 bases from J; bases unmatched to any gene: 7.

The chain joins TRBV9 to TRBJ2-2, with a possible D match to TRBD2 (5 bases). This CDR3 is 13 amino acids long. CDR1 is SGDLS and CDR2 is YYNGEE in the germline V gene. Deletions cut 3 bases from V and 5 bases from J, with 8 bases between. The CDR3 nucleotides read TGTGCCAGCAGCGATTGGGAGACCGGGGAGCTGTTTTTT. Translated: CASSDWETGELFF.

This chain's CDR3 is CASSITGTGWGYTF. The DNA of the CDR3 is TGTGCCAGTAGTATAACTGGGACAGGGTGGGGCTACACCTTC. The chain uses TRBV19 and TRBJ1-2; 9 nucleotides align to TRBD1. CDR1 and CDR2 (germline): LNHDA, SQIVND (reference sequence). Trimming cost V 2 bases and J 8 bases; bases outside gene matches: 6. The CDR3 runs to 14 residues.

V and J are TRBV9 and TRBJ1-1, with 9 bases identical to TRBD1. The CDR3 runs to 14 residues. The junction had 5 bases not matched to a gene; V was cut back by 3 bases and J by 5 bases. Germline V lookup: CDR1 SGDLS, CDR2 YYNGEE. In DNA form, the CDR3 reads TGTGCCAGCAGCGCACAGGGGGCGAAAACTGAAGCTTTCTTT. Amino acid sequence: CASSAQGAKTEAFF.